This T cell receptor beta chain stems from a study of Graves' ophthalmopathy and Graves' hyperthyroidism. Findings of the study overall: A majority of expanded thyroid clonotypes exceeding 0.001 frequency were likewise present in blood.

V was shortened by 1 base and J by 4 bases, with 7 bases between the two germline ends. The CDR3 length is 14 residues. CDR1 and CDR2 (germline): MGHRA, YSYEKL. Reliance was placed on clinical symptoms, serum thyroxine, TRAb, thyroid ultrasound and orbital computed tomography for diagnosis. PBMCs were density-gradient isolated from roughly 9.6 ml fresh blood. A few counts support this clonotype. Its antigen is as yet unknown. RNA transcripts served as template for amplifying TCR beta CDR3 sequences. The library came from an HTBI-primed first-round RT-PCR and a second-round multiplex PCR. Each CDR3 protein gets one entry after TCRdb re-called the multiplex PCR reads with MiXCR. The table records some 240,000 distinct CDR3 sequences, 45% of them present only once.

The receptor was derived from an adult man with Graves' ophthalmopathy. The chain links TRBV4-1 to TRBJ1-4; no clear D gene. The sequencing sample was made of peripheral blood. The CDR3 protein is CASSQGLGNEKLFF. The CDR3 DNA follows: TGCGCCAGCAGCCAAGGATTGGGTAATGAAAAACTGTTTTTT.